This TCR beta chain was recorded in a study of regulatory T cells in long-lasting Graves disease. About the study: Duration of antithyroid drug therapy among newly diagnosed Graves' patients was under 3 months.

As for time point: newly diagnosed GD, antithyroid drugs for less than 3 months. From PBMCs, RNA was extracted and then used to make the TCR library. This clonotype was observed a few times. Its target is not known. HTBI primers from iRepertoire and Arm-PCR of CDR3 regions yielded the TCR beta libraries. TCRdb re-called the multiplex PCR reads through MiXCR, storing one row per CDR3 protein. The sample lists approximately 470,000 distinct CDR3 sequences; around 15% were seen once. Findings and limits, study-wide: Persistent disease exhibited a predilection for TRBV28, TRBJ1-2 and TRBJ2-5. Clonotypes that were public and shared totalled approximately 3,000 in persistent patients versus 966 in new patients.

V lost 0 bases and J lost 5; bases outside the gene matches: 5. The length of the CDR3 is 15 residues. From germline, CDR1 is ENHRY and CDR2 SYGVKD. The sample also formed part of further work on T cells in Graves' hyperthyroidism and ophthalmopathy.

The material sequenced was peripheral blood mononuclear cells (PBMCs), taken at new diagnosis, from a patient treated with antithyroid drugs. The receptor was isolated from a man aged 35 to 55 with Graves disease. The V and J genes are TRBV10-3 and TRBJ2-3, with 7 bases matching TRBD2. The CDR3 nucleotides read TGTGCCATCAGTGAGTCTAGAAGCGGGGTAGATACGCAGTATTTT. This encodes CAISESRSGVDTQYF.